The rows below give T cell receptor beta chains drawn from one sample of a study of beta chain features in type 1 diabetes. Method: immunoSEQ multiplex PCR; TCRdb's copy keeps in-frame clones and lacks some. The table has around 350,000 clones, roughly 13% seen once. Sequencing was carried out using naive CD4+ T cells from blood. The receptors derive from a man aged 18 to 29 in good health. Both conserved end residues are part of each CDR3. The order of the fields is clone size, V gene, J gene, D gene, CDR3 DNA, CDR3 protein. The D gene is left open where the match is weak. Size tells how often a clone was seen (once, few, many) or the class of an expanded clone, and some rows leave it out.

abundance: .; v_gene: TRBV19; j_gene: TRBJ2-7; d_gene: .; CDR3nt: TGTGCCAGTAGTAGGCAGGAGGCGGTTTGGGACGAGCAGTACTTC; CDR3aa: CASSRQEAVWDEQYF
abundance: .; v_gene: TRBV7-6; j_gene: TRBJ2-1; d_gene: .; CDR3nt: TGTGCCAGCAGCTTGTCTAGTTTCTACAATGAGCAGTTCTTC; CDR3aa: CASSLSSFYNEQFF
abundance: .; v_gene: TRBV4-2; j_gene: TRBJ1-2; d_gene: .; CDR3nt: TGTGCCAGCAGCCAAGATCCAGGGACACAACACGGCTACACCTTC; CDR3aa: CASSQDPGTQHGYTF
abundance: .; v_gene: TRBV18; j_gene: TRBJ2-5; d_gene: .; CDR3nt: TGTGCCAGCTCACCACGGGCAGGGCCACAAGAGACCCAGTACTTC; CDR3aa: CASSPRAGPQETQYF
abundance: .; v_gene: TRBV28; j_gene: TRBJ1-6; d_gene: TRBD1; CDR3nt: TGTGCCAGCAGGGCCGGGACAGGGGATAATTCACCCCTCCACTTT; CDR3aa: CASRAGTGDNSPLHF
abundance: few; v_gene: TRBV7-9; j_gene: TRBJ1-5; d_gene: TRBD1; CDR3nt: TGTGCCAGCAGCTCCACATCCGGGACAGAGATTAATCAGCCCCAGCATTTT; CDR3aa: CASSSTSGTEINQPQHF
abundance: .; v_gene: TRBV28; j_gene: TRBJ2-3; d_gene: .; CDR3nt: TGTGCCAGCAGAACTAGCACAGATACGCAGTATTTT; CDR3aa: CASRTSTDTQYF
abundance: .; v_gene: TRBV7-3; j_gene: TRBJ2-3; d_gene: .; CDR3nt: TGTGCCAGCAGCCGAGGCAGCACAGATACGCAGTATTTT; CDR3aa: CASSRGSTDTQYF
abundance: .; v_gene: TRBV10-3; j_gene: TRBJ2-7; d_gene: TRBD1; CDR3nt: TGTGCCATCAGCTACCAGGACAGGGGCGCCTACGAGCAGTACTTC; CDR3aa: CAISYQDRGAYEQYF
abundance: few; v_gene: TRBV19; j_gene: TRBJ2-1; d_gene: TRBD1; CDR3nt: TGTGCCAGTAGTATTTACACGGGACAGGGCAATGAGCAGTTCTTC; CDR3aa: CASSIYTGQGNEQFF
abundance: few; v_gene: TRBV5-1; j_gene: TRBJ2-7; d_gene: TRBD2; CDR3nt: TGCGCCAGCAGCTTGGCAACTAGCGGTGGCGACGAGCAGTACTTC; CDR3aa: CASSLATSGGDEQYF
abundance: .; v_gene: TRBV4-1; j_gene: TRBJ1-6; d_gene: TRBD1; CDR3nt: TGCGCCAGCAGCCAAAGGGGACAGGGGCTTAATTCACCCCTCCACTTT; CDR3aa: CASSQRGQGLNSPLHF
abundance: .; v_gene: TRBV4-3; j_gene: TRBJ1-2; d_gene: .; CDR3nt: TGCGCCAGCAGCCAGAGGTTGGTGGCGGATTACTATGGCTACACCTTC; CDR3aa: CASSQRLVADYYGYTF
abundance: .; v_gene: TRBV6-5; j_gene: TRBJ2-7; d_gene: TRBD2; CDR3nt: TGTGCCAGCAGAGAGCGGGACTCCTACGAGCAGTACTTC; CDR3aa: CASRERDSYEQYF
abundance: few; v_gene: TRBV9; j_gene: TRBJ1-1; d_gene: TRBD1; CDR3nt: TGTGCCAGCAGCGTAGTCGCGGGACAGGGGGCCACTGAAGCTTTCTTT; CDR3aa: CASSVVAGQGATEAFF
abundance: few; v_gene: TRBV10-3; j_gene: TRBJ2-1; d_gene: TRBD1; CDR3nt: TGTGCCATCAGTGAGTCTACAGGGGGTTACAATGAGCAGTTCTTC; CDR3aa: CAISESTGGYNEQFF
abundance: few; v_gene: TRBV14; j_gene: TRBJ1-2; d_gene: .; CDR3nt: TGTGCCAGCAGCCCACAGACAAACTATGGCTACACCTTC; CDR3aa: CASSPQTNYGYTF
abundance: .; v_gene: TRBV9; j_gene: TRBJ1-1; d_gene: .; CDR3nt: TGTGCCAGCAGCGTACTTGCAGGGGTGAACACTGAAGCTTTCTTT; CDR3aa: CASSVLAGVNTEAFF
abundance: .; v_gene: TRBV5-4; j_gene: TRBJ2-1; d_gene: TRBD1; CDR3nt: TGTGCCAGCAGCTCGCAGGGACAGTCCTACAATGAGCAGTTCTTC; CDR3aa: CASSSQGQSYNEQFF
abundance: few; v_gene: TRBV28; j_gene: TRBJ2-7; d_gene: TRBD1; CDR3nt: TGTGCCAGCAGTCCGGCTTACAGGGGTTCCTACGAGCAGTACTTC; CDR3aa: CASSPAYRGSYEQYF
abundance: few; v_gene: TRBV7-2; j_gene: TRBJ1-5; d_gene: TRBD1; CDR3nt: TGTGCCAGCAGCTCCTACAGGGGAGATCAGCCCCAGCATTTT; CDR3aa: CASSSYRGDQPQHF
abundance: few; v_gene: TRBV28; j_gene: TRBJ2-1; d_gene: TRBD2; CDR3nt: TGTGCCAGCAGTTCTTGGTCAGCGGGGAATGAGCAGTTCTTC; CDR3aa: CASSSWSAGNEQFF
abundance: .; v_gene: TRBV4-3; j_gene: TRBJ2-1; d_gene: .; CDR3nt: TGCGCCAGCAGCCAAGAGTTTCGTAGTGAGCAGTTCTTC; CDR3aa: CASSQEFRSEQFF
abundance: few; v_gene: TRBV28; j_gene: TRBJ2-7; d_gene: TRBD1; CDR3nt: TGTGCCAGCAGCTCCCCACCGGGACAGGGCTACGAGCAGTACTTC; CDR3aa: CASSSPPGQGYEQYF
abundance: .; v_gene: TRBV15; j_gene: TRBJ1-2; d_gene: .; CDR3nt: TGTGCCACCAGCAGAGCAGATTCTTATGGCTACACCTTC; CDR3aa: CATSRADSYGYTF
abundance: .; v_gene: TRBV7-6; j_gene: TRBJ2-7; d_gene: .; CDR3nt: TGTGCCAGCAGCTTAGATGTCGGTCAGGCCTACGAGCAGTACTTC; CDR3aa: CASSLDVGQAYEQYF
abundance: many; v_gene: TRBV5-1; j_gene: TRBJ2-7; d_gene: TRBD2; CDR3nt: TGCGCCAGCAGCTTGGATCGGGAGGAGTACTTC; CDR3aa: CASSLDREEYF
abundance: .; v_gene: TRBV25-1; j_gene: TRBJ2-7; d_gene: .; CDR3nt: TGTGCCAGCAGGGGACAAGCCTACGAGCAGTACTTC; CDR3aa: CASRGQAYEQYF
abundance: .; v_gene: TRBV5-1; j_gene: TRBJ2-1; d_gene: .; CDR3nt: TGCGCCAGCAGCTTGGCGAATGAGCAGTTCTTC; CDR3aa: CASSLANEQFF
abundance: few; v_gene: TRBV7-9; j_gene: TRBJ2-7; d_gene: TRBD2; CDR3nt: TGTGCCAGCAGCTTTTTGCTCGGGGGGTTTGAGCAGTACTTC; CDR3aa: CASSFLLGGFEQYF
abundance: .; v_gene: TRBV28; j_gene: TRBJ2-7; d_gene: .; CDR3nt: TGTGCCAGCAGTTTCTTTGGCGGGACGCCACGGCAGTACTTC; CDR3aa: CASSFFGGTPRQYF
abundance: .; v_gene: TRBV14; j_gene: TRBJ1-2; d_gene: TRBD1; CDR3nt: TGTGCCAGCAGCCAAGTTCGGGACAGGGATACAAACTATGGCTACACCTTC; CDR3aa: CASSQVRDRDTNYGYTF
abundance: few; v_gene: TRBV9; j_gene: TRBJ2-4; d_gene: .; CDR3nt: TGTGCCAGCAGCCCAGGGGCAGGGAGGGGGAAAAACATTCAGTACTTC; CDR3aa: CASSPGAGRGKNIQYF
abundance: few; v_gene: TRBV25-1; j_gene: TRBJ1-1; d_gene: .; CDR3nt: TGTGCCAGCAGGTTACAGGAAACCACTGAAGCTTTCTTT; CDR3aa: CASRLQETTEAFF
abundance: .; v_gene: TRBV15; j_gene: TRBJ1-1; d_gene: TRBD1; CDR3nt: TGTGCCACCAGCACGCGACAGGGGAACACTGAAGCTTTCTTT; CDR3aa: CATSTRQGNTEAFF
abundance: .; v_gene: TRBV6-5; j_gene: TRBJ1-5; d_gene: .; CDR3nt: TGTGCCAGCAGTTACTCGGTTCAGAGCAATCAGCCCCAGCATTTT; CDR3aa: CASSYSVQSNQPQHF
abundance: .; v_gene: TRBV2; j_gene: TRBJ1-5; d_gene: TRBD1; CDR3nt: TGTGCCAGCTTACAGGGGGCCCTTCAGCCCCAGCATTTT; CDR3aa: CASLQGALQPQHF
abundance: few; v_gene: TRBV25-1; j_gene: TRBJ2-5; d_gene: TRBD2; CDR3nt: TGTGCCAGCAGTCTAGCGGACGGGGAGACCCAGTACTTC; CDR3aa: CASSLADGETQYF